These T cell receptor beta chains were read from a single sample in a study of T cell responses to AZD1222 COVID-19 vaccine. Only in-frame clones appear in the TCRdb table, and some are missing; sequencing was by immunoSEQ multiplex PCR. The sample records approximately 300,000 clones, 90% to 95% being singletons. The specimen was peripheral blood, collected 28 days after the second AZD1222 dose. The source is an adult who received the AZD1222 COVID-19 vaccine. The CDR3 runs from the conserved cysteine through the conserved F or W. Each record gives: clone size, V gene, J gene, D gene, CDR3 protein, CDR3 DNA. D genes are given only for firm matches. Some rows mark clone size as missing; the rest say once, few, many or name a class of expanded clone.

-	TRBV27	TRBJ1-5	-	CASSSTTYSNQPQHF	TGTGCCAGCAGTTCGACCACTTATAGCAATCAGCCCCAGCATTTT
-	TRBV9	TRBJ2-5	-	CASSPTGDWLGETQYF	TGTGCCAGCAGCCCTACAGGTGACTGGCTAGGGGAGACCCAGTACTTC
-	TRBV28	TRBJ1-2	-	CASSFSRRYGYTF	TGTGCCAGCAGTTTCTCGCGGAGATATGGCTACACCTTC
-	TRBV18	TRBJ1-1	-	CASSAGLMNTEAFF	TGTGCCAGCTCTGCGGGGTTGATGAACACTGAAGCTTTCTTT
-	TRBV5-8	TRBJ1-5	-	CASSPYRQPQHF	TGTGCCAGCAGCCCATATAGGCAGCCCCAGCATTTT
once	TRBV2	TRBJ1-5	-	CASGAAVNQPQHF	TGTGCCAGCGGGGCGGCAGTTAATCAGCCCCAGCATTTT
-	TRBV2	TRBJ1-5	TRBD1	CASGRTGGWPQHF	TGTGCCAGCGGAAGGACAGGGGGGTGGCCCCAGCATTTT
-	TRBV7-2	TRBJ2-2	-	CASSPRRSNTGELFF	TGTGCCAGCAGCCCCCGGCGGTCGAACACCGGGGAGCTGTTTTTT
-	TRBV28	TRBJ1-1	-	CASSRGEGTEAFF	TGTGCCAGCAGTCGAGGGGAAGGCACTGAAGCTTTCTTT
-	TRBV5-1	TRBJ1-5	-	CASSPQGIGQPQHF	TGCGCCAGCAGCCCACAGGGAATAGGTCAGCCCCAGCATTTT
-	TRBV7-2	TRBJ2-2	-	CASSLAVNTGELFF	TGTGCCAGCAGCTTAGCAGTGAACACCGGGGAGCTGTTTTTT
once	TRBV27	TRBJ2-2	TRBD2	CASSLGIAGVSGELFF	TGTGCCAGCAGTTTAGGGATAGCGGGAGTTTCCGGGGAGCTGTTTTTT
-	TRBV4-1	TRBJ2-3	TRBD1	CASSGTGRTDTQYF	TGCGCCAGCAGCGGGACAGGGAGGACAGATACGCAGTATTTT
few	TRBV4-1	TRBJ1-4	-	CASSLGGALREKLFF	TGCGCCAGCAGCCTCGGGGGTGCGTTAAGGGAAAAACTGTTTTTT
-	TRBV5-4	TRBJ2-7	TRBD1	CASSRNTGGLVYEQYF	TGTGCCAGCAGCCGAAACACAGGGGGGTTAGTATACGAGCAGTACTTC
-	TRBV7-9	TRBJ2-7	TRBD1	CASSANRGPYEQYF	TGTGCCAGCAGCGCGAACAGGGGGCCCTACGAGCAGTACTTC
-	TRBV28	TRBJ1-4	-	CASSLREYNEKLFF	TGTGCCAGCAGTTTAAGGGAGTATAATGAAAAACTGTTTTTT
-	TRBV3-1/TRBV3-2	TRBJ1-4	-	CASAQGPKLFF	TGTGCCAGCGCGCAGGGGCCAAAACTGTTTTTT
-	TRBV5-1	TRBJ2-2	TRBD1	CASSPQGAGELFF	TGCGCCAGCAGCCCGCAGGGGGCCGGGGAGCTGTTTTTT
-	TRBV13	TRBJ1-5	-	CASSLGRAGGNQPQHF	TGTGCCAGCAGCTTAGGTAGGGCCGGGGGAAATCAGCCCCAGCATTTT
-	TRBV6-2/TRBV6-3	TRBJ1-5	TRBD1	CASSYRLGQGRRNQPQHF	TGTGCCAGCAGTTATCGATTGGGACAGGGGCGACGCAATCAGCCCCAGCATTTT
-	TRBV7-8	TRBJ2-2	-	CASSSLWGSENTGELFF	TGTGCCAGCAGCTCTCTATGGGGGAGTGAGAACACCGGGGAGCTGTTTTTT